These 32 T cell receptor beta chains share one sample of origin, sequenced in a study of beta chain features in type 1 diabetes. Whole-study findings and limits: Among patients with Type 1 diabetes, TCRB CDR3s were moderately but significantly shorter in every one of the four CD4+ subsets.

Their target antigens are unknown. Expressed TCRB transcripts were sequenced because the isolated RNA had all been reverse transcribed beforehand. Repertoires were generated with immunoSEQ multiplex PCR, while TCRdb's copy carries only in-frame clones and drops some. This sample carries tens of thousands of clones, about 40% of them seen once, and the ten largest clones take more than 1.4%. The material sequenced was Tregs from blood. The receptor source for this set is a man aged 25 to 40 with type 1 diabetes.

On this clone itself: The conserved closing phenylalanine or tryptophan is absent in this CDR3, likely reflecting a read error. This chain joins TRBV7-3 and TRBJ2-2, with 8 positions matching TRBD2. Germline CDR1 SGHTA, CDR2 FQGTGA. The CDR3 covers 15 residues. Germline trimming cut 3 bases from V and 4 bases from J; bases unmatched to any gene: 4. CDR3 coding DNA: TGTGCCAGCAGCTTGACGACTAGCGTCACCGGGGAGCTGTTTTCT. Translated, it gives CASSLTTSVTGELFS.

This chain connects TRBV7-3 to TRBJ2-5; 8 nucleotides align to TRBD1. Losses at the gene ends were 6 bases for V and 5 bases for J; bases not matched to a gene: 14. CDR3 length: 16 amino acids. Germline values: CDR1 SGHTA, CDR2 FQGTGA. The CDR3 DNA sequence: TGTGCCAGCAGTCAGGGGGCGGCAGGGGCTGTGGAGACCCAGTACTTC. Residues: CASSQGAAGAVETQYF.

The chain is built from TRBV18 and TRBJ1-5; 9 bases match TRBD1. Unmatched junction bases numbered 3, after V lost 3 bases and J lost 3 bases. CDR1 is KGHSH, CDR2 LQKENI, per germline. This CDR3 spans 15 amino acids. The CDR3 sequence is CASSPGTGHNQPQHF. In nucleotides, the CDR3 is TGTGCCAGCTCACCCGGGACAGGGCACAATCAGCCCCAGCATTTT.

This rearrangement joins TRBV7-9 to TRBJ2-5; no firm D call. The DNA end is a closer match to TRBJ2-7, so the J assignment may be wrong. The germline V gene has CDR1 SEHNR and CDR2 FQNEAQ (reference sequence). The CDR3 is 14 residues long. CDR3 in DNA: TGTGCCAGCAGCGCGCTGGGCACCTCCTACGAGCAGTACTTC. It yields the protein CASSALGTSYEQYF.

The J gene is TRBJ1-1, the V gene TRBV20-1; no clear D gene. The CDR3 runs 9 residues. Germline values: CDR1 DFQATT, CDR2 SNEGSKA (reference sequence). V lost 8 bases, J lost 6 bases, and 7 bases lay in between. The chain's CDR3 is CSFDSEAFF. CDR3 DNA: TGCAGTTTCGACTCTGAAGCTTTCTTT.

The chain couples TRBV18 to TRBJ2-7; TRBD1 agrees at 7 bases. The V and J ends lost 3 bases and 4 bases, in that order; junction bases with no gene match: 3. The CDR3 totals 13 residues. The germline CDR1 and CDR2 sequences are KGHSH and LQKENI. The CDR3 coding sequence is TGTGCCAGCTCACCGACAGGGTTGTACGAGCAGTACTTC. Amino acid sequence: CASSPTGLYEQYF.

This clone has a handful of counts. The V and J genes are TRBV2 and TRBJ2-6; a weak D match, TRBD1 (6 bases). The V end lost 6 bases, the J end lost 9 bases, and 12 bases lay between the germline ends. The CDR3 loop spans 13 amino acids. Germline V gene sequence: CDR1 SNHLY, CDR2 FYNNEI. CDR3: CASSWDTYNVLTF. CDR3 nucleotides: TGTGCCAGCAGCTGGGACACCTACAACGTCCTGACTTTC.

This rearrangement joins TRBV10-2 to TRBJ2-3; a possible D gene is TRBD1 (6 bases). The CDR3 has 15 residues. Looked up from germline, CDR1 is WSHSY and CDR2 is SAAADI. With 5 bases removed from V and 1 base from J, the gap between germline ends came to 13 bases. The CDR3 DNA is TGCGCCAGCAGTCCATGGCCAGGGGGCACAGATACGCAGTATTTT. This translates into CASSPWPGGTDTQYF.

This clone was counted a few times. The genes are TRBV5-6 and TRBJ2-1; maybe TRBD2 (5 bases). The CDR3 has 17 residues. The V end lost 0 bases, the J end lost 3 bases, and 16 bases lay between the germline ends. CDR1 is SGHDT and CDR2 is YYEEEE in the germline V gene. CDR3 sequence: CASSLGPRRGSYNEQFF. CDR3 coding DNA: TGTGCCAGCAGCTTGGGGCCTCGTCGAGGGAGCTACAATGAGCAGTTCTTC.

This chain links TRBV4-1 with TRBJ2-7, with D possibly being TRBD1 (6 bases). The germline V and J ends were trimmed by 3 bases and 2 bases, with 11 bases remaining between them. Germline CDR1 and CDR2: MGHRA and YSYEKL. The CDR3 runs 14 residues. CDR3 region: CASSQTGTTYEQYF. The CDR3 nucleotides read TGCGCCAGCAGCCAGACCGGGACAACCTACGAGCAGTACTTC.

This clone was counted a few times. V usage is TRBV28 and J usage is TRBJ2-1; the D gene is possibly TRBD2 (6 bases). The CDR3 consists of 11 residues. Germline V gives CDR1 MDHEN, CDR2 SYDVKM. CDR3 in DNA: TGTGCGGCGGGAAACTACAATGAGCAGTTCTTC. Translation gives CAAGNYNEQFF.

V and J are TRBV5-1 and TRBJ2-1; 11 nucleotides agree with TRBD2. The CDR3 has 16 amino acids. Germline CDR1 and CDR2: SGHRS and YFSETQ. Losses at the gene ends were 5 bases for V and 6 bases for J; bases not matched to a gene: 10. This CDR3 reads CASRLAGVPGANEQFF. The CDR3 nucleotides read TGCGCCAGCAGACTAGCGGGAGTTCCGGGGGCCAATGAGCAGTTCTTC.

This clone was detected only a few times. The chain uses TRBV4-2 and TRBJ2-5; TRBD2 matches 10 bases. Germline V gives CDR1 LGHNA, CDR2 YNFKEQ. J lost 5 bases, V lost 0 bases, and 9 bases had no gene match. The CDR3 has 17 residues. Here the CDR3 reads CASSQDLGAGGAETQYF. DNA for the CDR3: TGTGCCAGCAGCCAAGATCTTGGAGCGGGAGGGGCGGAGACCCAGTACTTC.

In this sample, this clone turned up a few times. V gene TRBV5-4 combines with J gene TRBJ2-2; 11 bases are shared with TRBD2. The CDR3 is 16 amino acids. From germline, CDR1 is SGHNT and CDR2 YYREEE (reference sequence). J was trimmed by 4 bases and V by 3 bases; bases with no gene match: 5. CDR3 protein: CASSSGTSGGTGELFF. In DNA, the CDR3 is TGTGCCAGCAGCTCTGGCACTAGCGGGGGCACCGGGGAGCTGTTTTTT. Using reference TRBV5-4 and TRBJ2-2 for the parts outside the CDR3, the full variable domain is ETGVTQSPTHLIKTRGQQVTLRCSSQSGHNTVSWYQQALGQGPQFIFQYYREEENGRGNFPPRFSGLQFPNYSSELNVNALELDDSALYLCASSSGTSGGTGELFFGEGSRLTVL.

The chain carries TRBV9 and TRBJ1-1, with D possibly matching TRBD1 (6 bases). This CDR3 comprises 16 residues. Trimming cost V 4 bases and J 3 bases, with 19 bases left between them. Germline CDR1 SGDLS, CDR2 YYNGEE. The CDR3 sequence is CASSPGGETGHTEAFF. CDR3 nucleotide sequence: TGTGCCAGCAGCCCCGGGGGGGAGACAGGACACACTGAAGCTTTCTTT. Drawing the rest from reference TRBV9 and TRBJ1-1, the complete variable domain is DSGVTQTPKHLITATGQRVTLRCSPRSGDLSVYWYQQSLDQGLQFLIQYYNGEERAKGNILERFSAQQFPDLHSELNLSSLELGDSALYFCASSPGGETGHTEAFFGQGTRLTVV.

The V call is TRBV2, the J call TRBJ2-6, with D possibly being TRBD2 (6 bases). CDR1 and CDR2 (germline): SNHLY, FYNNEI. This CDR3 region has 15 residues. Trimming removed 8 bases from V and 4 bases from J, with 15 bases in between. Here the CDR3 reads CASGAGRLGANVLTF. Written as DNA, the CDR3 is TGTGCCAGCGGGGCGGGGAGACTCGGGGCCAACGTCCTGACTTTC.

This chain links TRBV7-2 with TRBJ2-2, with 12 bases lining up with TRBD2. J lost 7 bases, V lost 5 bases, and 11 bases had no gene match. The CDR3 length is 17 residues. CDR1 SGHTA and CDR2 FQGNSA come from the germline V gene. The CDR3 loop is CASSERTSGMSHGELFF. For the CDR3, the DNA is TGTGCCAGCAGCGAAAGGACTAGCGGGATGTCCCACGGGGAGCTGTTTTTT.

This chain joins TRBV28 and TRBJ2-6; 12 bases fit TRBD1. Germline V CDR1 and CDR2: MDHEN, SYDVKM. The CDR3 has 18 amino acids. The J segment lost 4 bases and the V segment lost 6 bases, leaving 10 bases of the junction unmatched. The chain's CDR3 is CASRTPGQGASGANVLTF. The CDR3, as DNA: TGTGCCAGCAGGACGCCGGGACAGGGGGCTTCGGGGGCCAACGTCCTGACTTTC.

This clone was seen a few times. The CDR3 reads CASSPRAGVTGELFF. The CDR3 DNA reads as TGTGCCAGCAGTCCCCGGGCGGGAGTCACCGGGGAGCTGTTTTTT. The V call is TRBV6-4, the J call TRBJ2-2, with 7 bases lining up with TRBD2. The CDR3 runs to 15 residues. Germline V lookup: CDR1 MRHNA, CDR2 SNTAGT. V shed 5 bases and J 4 bases; nucleotides not matched to a gene: 7.

This clone was seen a few times. The chain combines TRBV4-2 with TRBJ2-7, with 9 bases lining up with TRBD1. Losses at the gene ends were 0 bases for V and 9 bases for J; bases not matched to a gene: 9. CDR1 LGHNA and CDR2 YNFKEQ come from the germline V gene. This CDR3 is built from 15 residues. The DNA of the CDR3 is TGTGCCAGCAGCCAAGATAAGGGACAGGGTCTGGGGCAGTACTTC. Translating gives CASSQDKGQGLGQYF.

The gene calls are TRBV2 and TRBJ1-5; 8 nucleotides align to TRBD1. This CDR3 has 14 amino acids. Germline V gives CDR1 SNHLY, CDR2 FYNNEI. With V trimmed by 4 bases and J by 7 bases, 6 bases remained unmatched. The CDR3 reads CASSVGQGPQPQHF. In nucleotides, the CDR3 is TGTGCCAGCAGTGTCGGACAGGGCCCCCAGCCCCAGCATTTT. The full variable domain, with the rest looked up from reference TRBV2 and TRBJ1-5, is EPEVTQTPSHQVTQMGQEVILRCVPISNHLYFYWYRQILGQKVEFLVSFYNNEISEKSEIFDDQFSVERPDGSNFTLKIRSTKLEDSAMYFCASSVGQGPQPQHFGDGTRLSIL.

A few counts support this clone. The CDR3 coding sequence is TGTGCCAGCAGCCCGCGACAGTCCATGGGCACTGAAGCTTTCTTT. Encoded protein: CASSPRQSMGTEAFF. The chain is built from TRBV7-9 and TRBJ1-1, with D perhaps TRBD1 (5 bases). The CDR3 covers 15 residues. Trimming left V 5 bases short and J 4 bases short, with 17 bases between. Per germline, CDR1 SEHNR and CDR2 FQNEAQ (reference sequence).

The CDR3 reads CASSLTGQDEQYF. DNA of the CDR3: TGTGCCAGCAGCTTAACAGGGCAAGACGAGCAGTACTTC. The chain has TRBV7-2 and TRBJ2-7; a weak D match, TRBD1 (6 bases). Germline CDR1 SGHTA, CDR2 FQGNSA. The V and J ends lost 2 bases and 5 bases respectively, with 10 bases between them. There are 13 residues in the CDR3. Full variable domain (remainder filled in from reference TRBV7-2 and TRBJ2-7): GAGVSQSPSNKVTEKGKDVELRCDPISGHTALYWYRQSLGQGLEFLIYFQGNSAPDKSGLPSDRFSAERTGGSVSTLTIQRTQQEDSAVYLCASSLTGQDEQYFGPGTRLTVT.

This rearrangement joins TRBV5-1 to TRBJ2-3; possibly TRBD2 for D (6 bases). The germline V gene has CDR1 SGHRS and CDR2 YFSETQ. V was trimmed by 4 bases and J by 0 bases, leaving 15 bases between them. The CDR3 extends over 16 amino acids. This CDR3 reads CASSVGRSGSTDTQYF. The CDR3 region has the DNA TGCGCCAGCAGCGTGGGTAGGAGCGGGAGCACAGATACGCAGTATTTT.

This clone was detected only a few times. This rearrangement joins TRBV6-6 to TRBJ2-1; D unclear. The germline V and J ends were trimmed by 5 bases and 10 bases, with 9 bases remaining between them. The V gene's germline CDR1 is MNHNY and CDR2 SVGAGI (reference sequence). The CDR3 spans 11 residues. For the CDR3, the DNA is TGTGCCAGCAGTCCATACGGGGAGCAGTTCTTC. This encodes CASSPYGEQFF.

The rearrangement uses TRBV15 and TRBJ2-1, with D perhaps TRBD2 (5 bases). V shed 5 bases and J shed 7 bases, with 12 bases lying between them. Germline V CDR1 and CDR2: LNHNV, YYDKDF (reference sequence). The CDR3 is 13 amino acids. The CDR3 loop is CATSLLAMNEQFF. CDR3 bases: TGTGCCACCAGCCTCTTAGCGATGAATGAGCAGTTCTTC.

The CDR3 here is CASSSPRGINEQFF. For the CDR3, the DNA is TGTGCCAGCAGCTCTCCTCGGGGGATTAATGAGCAGTTCTTC. The chain uses TRBV11-2 and TRBJ2-1, with D tentatively TRBD2 (6 bases). Trimming removed 4 bases at V and 7 bases at J, with 14 bases between. CDR1 SGHAT and CDR2 FQNNGV come from the germline V gene. The CDR3 loop spans 14 amino acids.

The rearrangement joins TRBV11-2 to TRBJ2-3, with 10 nucleotides matching TRBD2. J was trimmed by 3 bases and V by 5 bases; bases with no gene match: 5. CDR3 length equals 15 residues. Germline V gene data show CDR1 as SGHAT and CDR2 as FQNNGV. The CDR3 loop reads CASSPWTSGTDTQYF. The CDR3 nucleotides read TGTGCCAGCAGCCCGTGGACTAGCGGTACAGATACGCAGTATTTT. Based on the CDR3 plus reference TRBV11-2 and TRBJ2-3, the full variable domain is EAGVAQSPRYKIIEKRQSVAFWCNPISGHATLYWYQQILGQGPKLLIQFQNNGVVDDSQLPKDRFSAERLKGVDSTLKIQPAKLEDSAVYLCASSPWTSGTDTQYFGPGTRLTVL.

The chain carries TRBV7-9 and TRBJ1-5, with TRBD1 matching 8 bases. With 5 bases clipped from V and 4 bases from J, the junction kept 10 bases outside the gene matches. The CDR3 length is 16 residues. The germline CDR1 and CDR2 sequences are SEHNR and FQNEAQ (reference sequence). CDR3 nucleotides: TGTGCCAGCAGCCGATTAGACAGGGGTCGGAATCAGCCCCAGCATTTT. This sequence encodes CASSRLDRGRNQPQHF.

Note on this clone: The sample has other DNA sequences that encode this CDR3 too. This chain links TRBV7-8 with TRBJ2-1, with a possible D match to TRBD2 (5 bases). Trimming left V 6 bases short and J 13 bases short, with 25 bases between. Per the germline V gene, CDR1 is SGHVS and CDR2 is FQNEAQ. This CDR3 region has 15 residues. The CDR3 sequence is CASRPGGRMSLEQFF. The CDR3, as DNA: TGTGCCAGCAGACCCGGAGGCAGAATGAGTCTAGAACAGTTCTTC. Full variable domain (outside the CDR3, taken from reference TRBV7-8 and TRBJ2-1): GAGVSQSPRYKVAKRGQDVALRCDPISGHVSLFWYQQALGQGPEFLTYFQNEAQLDKSGLPSDRFFAERPEGSVSTLKIQRTQQEDSAVYLCASRPGGRMSLEQFFGPGTRLTVL.

The chain has TRBV7-6 and TRBJ1-1; D is undetermined. The germline V gene has CDR1 SGHVS and CDR2 FNYEAQ. Trimming cost V 3 bases and J 0 bases, with 11 bases left between them. The CDR3 totals 15 residues. The CDR3 is CASSFVADLNTEAFF. The CDR3 DNA sequence: TGTGCCAGCAGCTTTGTCGCAGACTTGAACACTGAAGCTTTCTTT.

The CDR3 here is CASSPRGPLTGELFF. DNA for the CDR3: TGCGCCAGCAGCCCCCGAGGGCCACTCACCGGGGAGCTGTTTTTT. V is TRBV5-1 and J is TRBJ2-2; tentative D call: TRBD2 (5 bases). V gave up 4 bases and J gave up 4 bases, with 14 bases separating them. Germline V gives CDR1 SGHRS, CDR2 YFSETQ. The CDR3 contains 15 residues.